Below are 29 T cell receptor beta chains sequenced from a single sample in a study of radiation and T cells in renal cell carcinoma (dated by TCRdb to 2019 to 2021). In light of the paper, this sample's time point label describes: baseline pretreatment blood. The treatment or condition label here, explained by the study, means: 15 Gy SBRT to primary tumor, nephrectomy 4 weeks later. Receptor libraries were prepared by the immunoSEQ multiplex PCR assay. TCRdb carries this immuneACCESS record with in-frame sequences only. Its versions omit some clonotypes, under half of them owing to an unresolved V gene in the studies checked, with the rest unexplained. A total of 140,000 or so clones appear in this sample, roughly 84% of them only once. The ten biggest clones cover 12% of the sample. Sequencing used blood, obtained from a patient whose treatment included radiotherapy and nephrectomy. These receptors were obtained from a woman aged 45-65 years with renal cell carcinoma.

This clone was recorded a few times. The chain links TRBV25-1 to TRBJ1-2; no clear D. This CDR3 contains 13 residues. The germline V and J ends were trimmed by 2 bases and 4 bases, with 8 bases remaining between them. The germline CDR1 and CDR2 sequences are MGHDK and SYGVNS. The CDR3 coding sequence is TGTGCCAGCAGTGAACGTCAGGCCTATGGCTACACCTTC. Protein product: CASSERQAYGYTF.

The chain combines TRBV5-1 with TRBJ2-4; TRBD2 matches at 13 bases. Germline V CDR1 and CDR2: SGHRS, YFSETQ. The CDR3 length is 16 residues. J gave up 4 bases and V 4 bases, and 5 bases lay outside the gene matches. The CDR3 nucleotides are TGCGCCAGCAGCACAACGACTAGCGGGGGGAAAAACATTCAGTACTTC. Its translation: CASSTTTSGGKNIQYF.

CDR3 protein: CASRGGLNTEAFF. The CDR3 DNA sequence: TGTGCCAGTAGGGGGGGATTGAACACTGAAGCTTTCTTT. This chain connects TRBV19 to TRBJ1-1; a possible D gene is TRBD1 (5 bases). This CDR3 region has 13 residues. Between the trimmed V and J ends, which lost 6 bases and 0 bases, there was a span of 8 bases. Germline CDR1 and CDR2: LNHDA and SQIVND (reference sequence).

This sequence joins TRBV15 and TRBJ2-7; possible D gene TRBD1, 6 bases. V lost 0 bases to trimming and J lost 5 bases, with 14 bases between them. CDR1 is LNHNV and CDR2 is YYDKDF in the germline V gene (reference sequence). This CDR3 has 15 residues. For the CDR3, the DNA is TGTGCCACCAGCAGAGATTTGGCCAGGGGCCACGAGCAGTACTTC. It is translated as CATSRDLARGHEQYF.

The chain combines TRBV11-1 with TRBJ2-6; D assignment may be TRBD1 or TRBD2 (5 bases each). Trimming pared 3 bases from V and 2 bases from J, leaving 8 bases between. The CDR3 spans 15 residues. Germline CDR1 and CDR2: SGHAT and FQDESV (reference sequence). The CDR3 DNA follows: TGTGCCAGCAGCTTCCGAGGGGCTGGGGCCAACGTCCTGACTTTC. Protein product: CASSFRGAGANVLTF.

This chain uses TRBV11-1 with TRBJ2-1; TRBD2 might be the D (5 bases). V was clipped by 3 bases and J by 6 bases, with 12 bases between them. The CDR3 spans 14 residues. CDR1 and CDR2 (germline): SGHAT, FQDESV (reference sequence). The CDR3 protein is CASSFRGMSNEQFF. The CDR3 coding sequence is TGTGCCAGCAGCTTCCGGGGAATGAGCAATGAGCAGTTCTTC.

The DNA of the CDR3 is TGTGCCAGCAGCTTAGTGTACAAGAACACTGAAGCTTTCTTT. Its translation is CASSLVYKNTEAFF. This chain connects TRBV7-8 to TRBJ1-1; D not resolved. This CDR3 region has 14 residues. The ends were cut back, 1 base at V and 1 base at J, with 7 bases in the middle. In germline, CDR1 is SGHVS, CDR2 FQNEAQ.

The chain carries TRBV19 and TRBJ1-2; D unclear. V was shortened by 11 bases and J by 6 bases, with 10 bases between the two germline ends. Germline-derived CDR1 and CDR2 are LNHDA and SQIVND (reference sequence). The CDR3 contains 10 residues. CDR3 amino acids: CAGSFHGYTF. CDR3 DNA sequence: TGTGCCGGTTCTTTCCATGGCTACACCTTC.

DNA of the CDR3: TGTGCCAGCAGGAGATTACAGGGGCTCACAGATACGCAGTATTTT. Amino acid sequence: CASRRLQGLTDTQYF. The chain has TRBV6-6 and TRBJ2-3; 7 bases are a match to TRBD1. The CDR3 has 15 amino acids. V lost 6 bases to trimming and J lost 2 bases; unmatched junction nucleotides: 8. From germline, CDR1 is MNHNY and CDR2 SVGAGI (reference sequence).

The chain employs TRBV29-1 and TRBJ2-1, with 13 bases identical to TRBD2. There are 15 residues in the CDR3. Germline values: CDR1 SQVTM, CDR2 ANQGSEA. The J segment lost 4 bases and the V segment lost 7 bases, leaving 7 bases of the junction unmatched. CDR3 loop: CSADRTSGGYNEQFF. The CDR3 bases are TGCAGCGCTGATAGGACTAGCGGGGGATACAATGAGCAGTTCTTC.

The chain employs TRBV14 and TRBJ2-5, with 13 bases fitting TRBD2. V dropped 4 bases and J dropped 7; count of bases not matched to a gene: 9. Germline CDR1 is SGHDN and CDR2 is FVKESK. There are 16 residues in the CDR3. The CDR3 region has the DNA TGTGCCAGCAGCCGGGGACTAGCGGGGTTGTCGGGGACCCAGTACTTC. Its protein product is CASSRGLAGLSGTQYF.

In this sample, this clone turned up a few times. The genes are TRBV4-3 and TRBJ1-4; 8 bases are a match to TRBD1. The CDR3 covers 15 residues. After removal of 3 bases from V and 10 bases from J, the junction contained 10 bases not matched to a gene. Germline assignment: CDR1 LGHNA and CDR2 YSLEER. CDR3 nucleotide sequence: TGCGCCAGCAGCCAGTACCGGGACAGGCCGACAAAACTGTTTTTT. Protein product: CASSQYRDRPTKLFF.

The gene calls are TRBV6-1 and TRBJ2-5; D perhaps matches TRBD2 (6 bases). Germline values: CDR1 MNHNS, CDR2 SASEGT. This CDR3 has 12 residues. V dropped 2 bases and J dropped 7 bases, with 8 bases sitting between them. CDR3 sequence reads: CASSELGGTQYF. In DNA, the CDR3 is TGTGCCAGCAGTGAATTGGGGGGGACCCAGTACTTC.

This clone was seen a few times. The chain links TRBV18 to TRBJ1-2; 10 bases line up with TRBD1. There are 14 residues in the CDR3. Germline V gives CDR1 KGHSH, CDR2 LQKENI. V shed 4 bases and J 6 bases; nucleotides not matched to a gene: 5. The CDR3 loop reads CASSRQGAEDGYTF. In DNA form, the CDR3 reads TGTGCCAGCTCACGACAGGGGGCTGAGGATGGCTACACCTTC.

V and J are TRBV11-2 and TRBJ2-7; D is unclear. The CDR3 spans 12 residues. V was clipped by 5 bases and J by 3 bases, with 8 bases between them. Germline V gives CDR1 SGHAT, CDR2 FQNNGV. The DNA for the CDR3 is TGTGCCAGCAGCACCACTTACTACGAGCAGTACTTC. Encoded protein: CASSTTYYEQYF.

J is TRBJ2-3 and V is TRBV4-1; 8 positions match TRBD2. V lost 4 bases to trimming and J lost 1 base; unmatched junction nucleotides: 19. The CDR3 totals 20 residues. The germline V gene encodes CDR1 MGHRA and CDR2 YSYEKL. CDR3 sequence (DNA): TGCGCCAGCAGCCTCGGGGGGGGAGCGGGCCGACCCCGGGGCACAGATACGCAGTATTTT. This encodes CASSLGGGAGRPRGTDTQYF.

This chain uses TRBV6-5 with TRBJ1-2; TRBD1 aligns across 7 bases. After removal of 0 bases from V and 8 bases from J, the junction contained 3 bases not matched to a gene. CDR3 length: 13 amino acids. Germline lookup yields CDR1 MNHEY and CDR2 SVGAGI. In DNA form, the CDR3 reads TGTGCCAGCAGTTACTCAGCAGGGGGAGGCTACACCTTC. This gives the protein CASSYSAGGGYTF.

This chain connects TRBV18 to TRBJ2-3, with 7 nucleotides matching TRBD2. The CDR3 loop spans 15 amino acids. Germline V CDR1 and CDR2: KGHSH, LQKENI. J lost 4 bases, V lost 1 base, and 5 bases had no gene match. This CDR3 reads CASSPQGGRSDTQYF. The CDR3, as DNA: TGTGCCAGCTCACCACAGGGAGGGCGTTCAGATACGCAGTATTTT.

This clone has only one observation. V usage is TRBV7-6 and J usage is TRBJ2-3; 8 bases align to TRBD2. This CDR3 is built from 15 residues. V trimming: 8 bases; J trimming: 2 bases; junction bases outside the gene matches: 9. Germline V CDR1 and CDR2: SGHVS, FNYEAQ. Written as DNA, the CDR3 is TGTGCCAGCTCTCCAGCGGGGGTACCCACAGATACGCAGTATTTT. Protein sequence: CASSPAGVPTDTQYF.

The chain links TRBV7-9 to TRBJ1-2; 8 positions match TRBD1. The germline CDR1 and CDR2 sequences are SEHNR and FQNEAQ (reference sequence). The CDR3 totals 14 residues. With 5 bases clipped from V and 3 bases from J, the junction kept 5 bases outside the gene matches. The CDR3 here is CASSPQGADYGYTF. CDR3 bases: TGTGCCAGCAGCCCCCAGGGGGCTGACTATGGCTACACCTTC. The variable domain in full, with the rest retrieved from reference TRBV7-9 and TRBJ1-2, is DTGVSQNPRHKITKRGQNVTFRCDPISEHNRLYWYRQTLGQGPEFLTYFQNEAQLEKSRLLSDRFSAERPKGSFSTLEIQRTEQGDSAMYLCASSPQGADYGYTFGSGTRLTVV.

The chain combines TRBV7-8 with TRBJ1-1; no clear D. V lost 5 bases, J lost 1 base, and 17 bases lay in between. Germline CDR1 SGHVS, CDR2 FQNEAQ. There are 16 residues in the CDR3. CDR3 sequence reads: CASSPVIGPWNTEAFF. CDR3 sequence (DNA): TGTGCCAGCAGCCCCGTGATCGGACCATGGAACACTGAAGCTTTCTTT.

The J gene is TRBJ1-5, the V gene TRBV2; D is undetermined. The germline CDR1 and CDR2 sequences are SNHLY and FYNNEI. CDR3 length: 12 residues. Trimming took off 6 bases at V and 7 bases at J, with 10 bases between the two ends. The CDR3 here is CASSGISQPQHF. DNA of the CDR3: TGTGCCAGCAGCGGGATTTCCCAGCCCCAGCATTTT.

The V and J genes are TRBV4-2 and TRBJ2-6; TRBD1 might be the D (5 bases). This CDR3 region has 17 residues. Per germline, CDR1 LGHNA and CDR2 YNFKEQ. V dropped 0 bases and J dropped 2 bases, with 11 bases sitting between them. Here the CDR3 reads CASSQDPGAAGANVLTF. For the CDR3, the DNA is TGTGCCAGCAGCCAAGATCCTGGGGCAGCTGGGGCCAACGTCCTGACTTTC.

The chain combines TRBV9 with TRBJ1-2; TRBD1 is a possible D gene (6 bases). Germline CDR1 reads SGDLS; CDR2 reads YYNGEE. V lost 4 bases to trimming and J lost 7 bases, with 20 bases between them. The CDR3 covers 15 residues. This chain's CDR3 is CASSTHLEGVGGYTF. In DNA, the CDR3 is TGTGCCAGCAGCACCCACCTCGAGGGGGTAGGTGGCTACACCTTC.

The genes are TRBV25-1 and TRBJ1-1; no definite D call. There are 14 residues in the CDR3. Trimming removed 1 base from V and 2 bases from J, with 8 bases in between. Germline CDR1 reads MGHDK; CDR2 reads SYGVNS. CDR3 in DNA: TGTGCCAGCAGTGAATTAACAGCAAACACTGAAGCTTTCTTT. Translation gives CASSELTANTEAFF.

V gene TRBV19 combines with J gene TRBJ1-6; possibly TRBD1 for D (6 bases). The CDR3 runs to 13 residues. Germline-derived CDR1 and CDR2 are LNHDA and SQIVND (reference sequence). V lost 7 bases, J lost 4 bases, and 8 bases lay in between. CDR3 amino acids: CASTQGYNSPLHF. CDR3 nucleotides: TGTGCCAGTACCCAGGGGTATAATTCACCCCTCCACTTT. The full variable domain, in which reference TRBV19 and TRBJ1-6 provide the parts outside the CDR3, is DGGITQSPKYLFRKEGQNVTLSCEQNLNHDAMYWYRQDPGQGLRLIYYSQIVNDFQKGDIAEGYSVSREKKESFPLTVTSAQKNPTAFYLCASTQGYNSPLHFGNGTRLTVT.

The chain uses TRBV28 and TRBJ2-3; D uncertain. V shed 5 bases and J shed 7 bases, with 22 bases lying between them. From germline, CDR1 is MDHEN and CDR2 SYDVKM. This CDR3 is built from 16 residues. The CDR3 reads CASSKASYIRRNTQYF. CDR3 sequence (DNA): TGTGCCAGCAGTAAAGCGTCCTATATCAGGCGGAATACGCAGTATTTT.

The chain is built from TRBV21-1 and TRBJ1-1. TRBV21-1 represents a pseudogene. The CDR3 has 13 residues. The CDR3 is CINPLLGDTEAFF. CDR3 sequence (DNA): TGTATTAACCCTCTCTTGGGGGACACTGAAGCTTTCTTT.

This clone was found a few times. The chain recombines TRBV18 with TRBJ1-6; 10 bases line up with TRBD1. CDR3 length equals 15 residues. Looked up from germline, CDR1 is KGHSH and CDR2 is LQKENI. J gave up 10 bases and V 5 bases, and 8 bases lay outside the gene matches. CDR3 DNA: TGTGCCAGCTCAGGACAGGGGGAAGTAAGGTCACCCCTCCACTTT. Translation gives CASSGQGEVRSPLHF.